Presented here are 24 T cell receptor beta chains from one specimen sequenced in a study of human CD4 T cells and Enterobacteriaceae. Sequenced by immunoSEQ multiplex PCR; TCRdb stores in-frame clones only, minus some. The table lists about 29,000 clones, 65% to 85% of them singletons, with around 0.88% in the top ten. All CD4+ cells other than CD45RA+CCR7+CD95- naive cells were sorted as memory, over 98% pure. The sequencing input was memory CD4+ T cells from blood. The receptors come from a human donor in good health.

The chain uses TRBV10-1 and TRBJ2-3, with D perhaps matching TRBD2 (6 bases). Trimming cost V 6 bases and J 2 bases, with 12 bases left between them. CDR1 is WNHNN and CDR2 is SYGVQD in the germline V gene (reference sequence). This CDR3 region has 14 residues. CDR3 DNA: TGCGCCAGCAGCGCCGGGACTTTCACAGATACGCAGTATTTT. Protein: CASSAGTFTDTQYF.

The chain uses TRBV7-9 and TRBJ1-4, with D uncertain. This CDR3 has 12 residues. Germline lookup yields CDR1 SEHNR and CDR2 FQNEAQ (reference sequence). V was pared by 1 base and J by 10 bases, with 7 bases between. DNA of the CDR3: TGTGCCAGCAGCTTAGAGGTGGGAAAACTGTTTTTT. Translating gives CASSLEVGKLFF.

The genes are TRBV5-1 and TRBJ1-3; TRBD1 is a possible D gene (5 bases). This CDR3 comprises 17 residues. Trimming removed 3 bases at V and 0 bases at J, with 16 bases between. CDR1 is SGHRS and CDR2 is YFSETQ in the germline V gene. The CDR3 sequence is CASSSSQGLSSGNTIYF. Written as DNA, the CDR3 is TGCGCCAGCAGCTCATCCCAGGGCCTAAGCTCTGGAAACACCATATATTTT.

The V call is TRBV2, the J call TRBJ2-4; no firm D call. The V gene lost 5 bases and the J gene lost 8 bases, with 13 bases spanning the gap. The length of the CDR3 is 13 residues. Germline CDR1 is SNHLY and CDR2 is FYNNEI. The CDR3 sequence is CASSPGRVDIQYF. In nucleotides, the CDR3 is TGTGCCAGCAGTCCGGGCCGGGTAGACATTCAGTACTTC.

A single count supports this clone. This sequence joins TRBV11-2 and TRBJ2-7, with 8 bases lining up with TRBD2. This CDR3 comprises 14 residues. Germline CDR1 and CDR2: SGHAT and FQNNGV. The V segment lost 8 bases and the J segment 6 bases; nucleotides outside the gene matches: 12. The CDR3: CASLGGGSSGEQYF. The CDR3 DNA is TGTGCCAGCCTTGGCGGGGGGTCCTCGGGCGAGCAGTACTTC. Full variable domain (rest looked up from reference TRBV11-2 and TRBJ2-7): EAGVAQSPRYKIIEKRQSVAFWCNPISGHATLYWYQQILGQGPKLLIQFQNNGVVDDSQLPKDRFSAERLKGVDSTLKIQPAKLEDSAVYLCASLGGGSSGEQYFGPGTRLTVT.

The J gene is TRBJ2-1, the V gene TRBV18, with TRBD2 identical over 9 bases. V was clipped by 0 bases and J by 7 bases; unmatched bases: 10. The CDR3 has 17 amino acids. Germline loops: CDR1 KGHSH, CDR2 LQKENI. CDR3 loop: CASSPPSFAAGGNEQFF. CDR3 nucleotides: TGTGCCAGCTCACCACCGTCGTTCGCGGCGGGGGGGAATGAGCAGTTCTTC.

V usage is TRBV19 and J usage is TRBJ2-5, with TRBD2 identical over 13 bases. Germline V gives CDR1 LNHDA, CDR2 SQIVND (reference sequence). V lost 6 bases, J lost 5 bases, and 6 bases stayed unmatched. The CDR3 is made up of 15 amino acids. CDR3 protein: CASRGTSGKLETQYF. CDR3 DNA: TGTGCCAGTAGGGGGACTAGCGGGAAGCTGGAGACCCAGTACTTC.

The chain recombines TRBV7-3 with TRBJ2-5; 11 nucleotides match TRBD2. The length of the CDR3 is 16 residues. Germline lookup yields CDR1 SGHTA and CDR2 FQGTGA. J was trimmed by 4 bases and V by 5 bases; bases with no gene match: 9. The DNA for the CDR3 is TGTGCCAGCAGCCCCCGGGGTAGCGGGAGGGGAGAGACCCAGTACTTC. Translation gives CASSPRGSGRGETQYF.

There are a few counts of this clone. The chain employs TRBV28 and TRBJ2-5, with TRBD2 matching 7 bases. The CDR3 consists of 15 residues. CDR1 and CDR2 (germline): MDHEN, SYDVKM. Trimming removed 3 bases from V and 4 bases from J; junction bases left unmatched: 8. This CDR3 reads CASSFGGRAVETQYF. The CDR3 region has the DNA TGTGCCAGCAGTTTCGGAGGGAGGGCCGTAGAGACCCAGTACTTC.

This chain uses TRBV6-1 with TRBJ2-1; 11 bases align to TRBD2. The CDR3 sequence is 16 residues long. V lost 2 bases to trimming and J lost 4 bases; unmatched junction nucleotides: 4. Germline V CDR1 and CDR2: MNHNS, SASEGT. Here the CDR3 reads CASSETGTSGYNEQFF. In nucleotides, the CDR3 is TGTGCCAGCAGTGAAACCGGGACTAGCGGTTACAATGAGCAGTTCTTC.

CDR3 sequence reads: CASSDTSGADEAFF. CDR3 bases: TGCGCCAGCAGCGACACCTCGGGGGCAGATGAAGCTTTCTTT. The chain uses TRBV5-1 and TRBJ1-1; a weak D match, TRBD1 (6 bases). Trimming took 4 bases from V and 7 from J, leaving 17 bases between them. Looked up from germline, CDR1 is SGHRS and CDR2 is YFSETQ. This CDR3 is built from 14 residues.

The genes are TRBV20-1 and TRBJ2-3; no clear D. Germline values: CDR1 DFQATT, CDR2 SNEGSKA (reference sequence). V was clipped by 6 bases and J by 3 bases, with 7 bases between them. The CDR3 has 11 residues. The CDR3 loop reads CSAGMTDTQYF. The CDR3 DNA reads TGCAGTGCGGGGATGACAGATACGCAGTATTTT.

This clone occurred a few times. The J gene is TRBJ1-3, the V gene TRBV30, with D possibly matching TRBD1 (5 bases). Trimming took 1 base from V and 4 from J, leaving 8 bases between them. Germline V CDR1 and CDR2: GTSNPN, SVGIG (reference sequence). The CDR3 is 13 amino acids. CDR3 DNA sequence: TGTGCCTGGAGTGGAGGGGTCGGAAACACCATATATTTT. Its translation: CAWSGGVGNTIYF.

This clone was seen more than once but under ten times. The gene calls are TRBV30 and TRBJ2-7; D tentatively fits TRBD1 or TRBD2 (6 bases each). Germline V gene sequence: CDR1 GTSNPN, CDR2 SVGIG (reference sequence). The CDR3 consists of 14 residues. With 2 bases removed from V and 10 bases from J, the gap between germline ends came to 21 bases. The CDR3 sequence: CAWSIPGAPDRQYF. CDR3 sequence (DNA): TGTGCCTGGAGTATCCCGGGGGCACCTGATAGACAGTACTTC.

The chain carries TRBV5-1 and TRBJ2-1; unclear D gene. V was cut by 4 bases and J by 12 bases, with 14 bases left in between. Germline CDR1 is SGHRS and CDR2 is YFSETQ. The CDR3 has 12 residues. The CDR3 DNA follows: TGCGCCAGCAGCACCTCACAATTGGGGCAGTTCTTC. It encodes CASSTSQLGQFF. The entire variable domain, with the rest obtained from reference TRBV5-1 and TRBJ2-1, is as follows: KAGVTQTPRYLIKTRGQQVTLSCSPISGHRSVSWYQQTPGQGLQFLFEYFSETQRNKGNFPGRFSGRQFSNSRSEMNVSTLELGDSALYLCASSTSQLGQFFGPGTRLTVL.

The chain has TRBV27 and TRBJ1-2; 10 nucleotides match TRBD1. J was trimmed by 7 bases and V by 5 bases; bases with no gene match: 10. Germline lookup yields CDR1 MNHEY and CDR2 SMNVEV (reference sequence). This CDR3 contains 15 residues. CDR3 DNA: TGTGCCAGCAGTGGGTCCGGGACAGGGGCTGCTGGCTACACCTTC. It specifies CASSGSGTGAAGYTF.

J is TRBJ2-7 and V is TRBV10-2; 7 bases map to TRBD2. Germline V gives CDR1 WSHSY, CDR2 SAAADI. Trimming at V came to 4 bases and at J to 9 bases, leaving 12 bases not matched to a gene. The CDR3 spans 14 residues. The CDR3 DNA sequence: TGCGCCAGCAGTGCCGAGGGACTAACTTTTTCGCAGTACTTC. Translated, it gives CASSAEGLTFSQYF.

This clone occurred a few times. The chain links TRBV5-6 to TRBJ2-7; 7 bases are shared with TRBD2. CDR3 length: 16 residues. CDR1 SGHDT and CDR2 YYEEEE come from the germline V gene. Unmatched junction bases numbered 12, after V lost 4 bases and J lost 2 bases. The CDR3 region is CASSRAGPWIPYEQYF. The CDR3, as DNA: TGTGCCAGCAGCCGAGCGGGACCCTGGATCCCCTACGAGCAGTACTTC.

The CDR3 loop reads CASSSLGVGTGELFF. The CDR3 region has the DNA TGTGCCAGCAGCTCCCTGGGGGTCGGCACCGGGGAGCTGTTTTTT. The rearrangement links TRBV11-2 to TRBJ2-2; D may match TRBD1 or TRBD2 (5 bases each). Germline V CDR1 and CDR2: SGHAT, FQNNGV. This CDR3 spans 15 amino acids. V lost 4 bases, J lost 4 bases, and 13 bases lay in between.

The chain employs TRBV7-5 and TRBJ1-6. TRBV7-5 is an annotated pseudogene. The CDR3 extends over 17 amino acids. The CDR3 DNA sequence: TGTGTCAGAAGCTTAGAGGTCAGAGGGTACTATAATTCACCCCTCCACTTT. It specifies CVRSLEVRGYYNSPLHF.

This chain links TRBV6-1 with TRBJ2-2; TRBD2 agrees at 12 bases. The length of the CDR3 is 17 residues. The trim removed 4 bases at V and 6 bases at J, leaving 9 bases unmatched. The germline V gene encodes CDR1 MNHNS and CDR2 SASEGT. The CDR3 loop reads CASSASPLAGGPGELFF. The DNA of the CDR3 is TGTGCCAGCAGTGCGTCCCCTCTAGCGGGGGGGCCCGGGGAGCTGTTTTTT.

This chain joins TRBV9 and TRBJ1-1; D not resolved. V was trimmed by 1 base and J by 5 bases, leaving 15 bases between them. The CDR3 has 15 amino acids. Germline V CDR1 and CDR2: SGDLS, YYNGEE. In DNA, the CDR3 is TGTGCCAGCAGCGTAACTCCGACCCGGATGACTGAAGCTTTCTTT. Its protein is CASSVTPTRMTEAFF.

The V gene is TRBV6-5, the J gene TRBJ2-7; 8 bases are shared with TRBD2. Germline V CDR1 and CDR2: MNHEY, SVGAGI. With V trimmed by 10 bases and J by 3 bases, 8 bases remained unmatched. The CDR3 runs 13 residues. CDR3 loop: CATGRAPDYEQYF. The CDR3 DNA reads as TGTGCCACCGGGAGGGCCCCGGACTACGAGCAGTACTTC.

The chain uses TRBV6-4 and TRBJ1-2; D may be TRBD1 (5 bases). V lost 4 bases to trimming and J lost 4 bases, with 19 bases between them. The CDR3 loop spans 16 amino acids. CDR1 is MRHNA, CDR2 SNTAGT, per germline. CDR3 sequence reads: CASSGSVSHGTYGYTF. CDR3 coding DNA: TGTGCCAGCAGTGGGTCGGTCTCACACGGGACCTATGGCTACACCTTC.